The rows below give T cell receptor beta chains drawn from one sample of a study of human CD4 T cells and Enterobacteriaceae. Some clones are missing from TCRdb's copy, which holds only in-frame ones; the method was immunoSEQ multiplex PCR. Among more than 550 clones listed, approximately 37% were seen once. The sequenced material came from bacteria-reactive CD4+ T cells grown in culture. The receptors derive from a human donor in good health. Both conserved end residues are part of each CDR3. D genes are given only for firm matches. Size tells how often a clone was seen (once, few, many) or the class of an expanded clone, and some rows leave it out.

abundance,v_gene,j_gene,d_gene,CDR3nt,CDR3aa
.,TRBV11-2,TRBJ2-5,.,TGTGCCAGCAGCTTTGGGGCGGGTGGACGGACCCAGTACTTC,CASSFGAGGRTQYF
.,TRBV27,TRBJ1-1,.,TGTGCCAGCAGTTTAAAGAGAGGGGTGAACACTGAAGCTTTCTTT,CASSLKRGVNTEAFF
.,TRBV5-7,TRBJ2-6,.,TGTGCCAGCAGAACTATCTGCGTACAAAGTCGGGCCAACGTCCTGACTTTC,CASRTICVQSRANVLTF
large,TRBV29-1,TRBJ1-2,TRBD1,TGCAGCGTGTCCGGGACAGGGAATGGCTACACCTTC,CSVSGTGNGYTF
few,TRBV5-4,TRBJ1-6,.,TGTGCCAGCGGGGAACGGGTTCGGAATTCACCCCTCCACTTT,CASGERVRNSPLHF
.,TRBV7-2,TRBJ2-4,.,TGTGCCAGCAGCTTATCTGGCAACATTCAGTACTTC,CASSLSGNIQYF
medium-sized,TRBV6-4,TRBJ2-3,TRBD2,TGTGCCAGCAGTGACTCGAGCGGGGGGGCAGATACGCAGTATTTT,CASSDSSGGADTQYF
few,TRBV18,TRBJ2-7,.,TGTGCCAGTCGGGGCTTTTACGAGCAGTACTTC,CASRGFYEQYF
.,TRBV19,TRBJ2-3,TRBD2,TGTGCCAGTAGTATACGAAGCGGGGGGGGCACAGATACGCAGTATTTT,CASSIRSGGGTDTQYF
medium-sized,TRBV19,TRBJ2-3,TRBD1,TGTGCCAGTAGTCCGGACAGGTACCTAAGCACAGATACGCAGTATTTT,CASSPDRYLSTDTQYF
.,TRBV5-6,TRBJ2-4,TRBD1,TGTGCCAGCAGCCCGGGACAGTTTATAGCCAAAAACATTCAGTACTTC,CASSPGQFIAKNIQYF
once,TRBV20-1,TRBJ2-7,.,TGCAGTGCTAGAGGGTACTACGAGCAGTACTTC,CSARGYYEQYF
.,TRBV19,TRBJ2-5,.,TGTGCCAGTAGTTCGCTGGAACAAGAGACCCAGTACTTC,CASSSLEQETQYF
.,TRBV6-4,TRBJ1-4,.,TGTGCCAGCAGTCCACCCGGGGCCCAGGCGCAGAAACTGTTTTTT,CASSPPGAQAQKLFF
few,TRBV28,TRBJ1-2,.,TGTGCCAGCAGGGTACAGGACTTAGCTAACTATGGCTACACCTTC,CASRVQDLANYGYTF
.,TRBV19,TRBJ2-3,TRBD1,TGTGCCAGTAGTAAGCAGGGGGCGGTAGATACGCAGTATTTT,CASSKQGAVDTQYF
.,TRBV6-1,TRBJ2-7,TRBD1,TGTGCCAGCACAAACACAGGGGCCGCAACCTACGAGCAGTACTTC,CASTNTGAATYEQYF
medium-sized,TRBV29-1,TRBJ1-1,.,TGCAGCGTCACACAGGCTGGCACTGAAGCTTTCTTT,CSVTQAGTEAFF
medium-sized,TRBV6-4,TRBJ2-1,TRBD2,TGTGCCAGCAGTGATTCCGGGACTAGCTACAATGAGCAGTTCTTC,CASSDSGTSYNEQFF
.,TRBV6-5,TRBJ2-1,TRBD2,TGTGCCAGCAGCCGCGGACTAGAGGGCAATGAGCAGTTCTTC,CASSRGLEGNEQFF
.,TRBV28,TRBJ2-6,TRBD1,TGTGCCAGCAGTTGGGGGGGACAGGGGGCGGTCTGGGCCAACGTCCTGACTTTC,CASSWGGQGAVWANVLTF
few,TRBV19,TRBJ1-5,.,TGTGCCAGTAGAAAAGCCCTGGCGACAGCACCCAATCAGCCCCAGCATTTT,CASRKALATAPNQPQHF
.,TRBV6-4,TRBJ2-1,.,TGTGCCACCGGTAAGTCGGACCTGGGGTACAATGAGCAGTTCTTC,CATGKSDLGYNEQFF
large,TRBV5-3,TRBJ1-2,TRBD1,TGTGCCAGAAGCAGCGGACAGGTCCCTCTCTGGAGAGGCTACACCTTC,CARSSGQVPLWRGYTF
once,TRBV11-3,TRBJ1-2,TRBD1,TGTGCCAGCAGCCAGACAGGGGAGGGCTATGGCTACACCTTC,CASSQTGEGYGYTF
.,TRBV18,TRBJ2-5,TRBD1,TGTGCCAGCTCACCACCGAAGGGGGCGAGGGAGCAGTACTTC,CASSPPKGAREQYF
medium-sized,TRBV10-2,TRBJ2-7,TRBD2,TGCGCCAGCATCCGGGAGGGTTTTGACGAGCAGTACTTC,CASIREGFDEQYF
few,TRBV19,TRBJ2-1,TRBD1,TGTGCCAGTAGTATCCCCCGACAGGGTTTGGGCAATGAGCAGTTCTTC,CASSIPRQGLGNEQFF
.,TRBV28,TRBJ2-6,TRBD1,TGTGCCAGCAGTTGGGGGGGACAGGGGCGGTCTGGGGCCAACGTCCTGACTTTC,CASSWGGQGRSGANVLTF
medium-sized,TRBV27,TRBJ2-7,TRBD2,TGTGCCAGCAGTTTAGCTGGGACTAGAGGAGGCGAGCAGTACTTC,CASSLAGTRGGEQYF
.,TRBV7-2,TRBJ2-1,TRBD2,TGTGCCAGCAGCCCACAAATACTAGCGGGGGGTCACAATGAGCAGTTCTTC,CASSPQILAGGHNEQFF
.,TRBV14,TRBJ1-2,.,TGTGCCAGCAGTCCTACATTGGCGGGGAGTGGCTACACCTTC,CASSPTLAGSGYTF
.,TRBV29-1,TRBJ1-2,TRBD1,TGCAGCGTTGAAGAGTACAGGGGAAGGGACGGCTACACCTTC,CSVEEYRGRDGYTF
hyperexpanded,TRBV6-1,TRBJ2-7,TRBD2,TGTGCCTCCCACAGCGGGGGGCCTACAACCTACGAGCAGTACTTC,CASHSGGPTTYEQYF
.,TRBV5-8,TRBJ2-1,TRBD1,TGTGCCAGCAGCTTGGAGACAGGGGGACGCAATGAGCAGTTCTTC,CASSLETGGRNEQFF
few,TRBV5-1,TRBJ2-7,TRBD1,TGCGCCAGCAGCTCGGGACAGGGTGGCGCCGAGCAGTACTTC,CASSSGQGGAEQYF
once,TRBV6-1,TRBJ2-7,TRBD2,TGTGCCAGCAGTGACGCGGTAGCGGGAGTAGACGAGCAGTACTTC,CASSDAVAGVDEQYF
.,TRBV2,TRBJ1-6,.,TGTGCCAGCAGTGACGGGAGCTCCTATAATTCACCCCTCCACTTT,CASSDGSSYNSPLHF
few,TRBV5-1,TRBJ1-5,TRBD1,TGCGCCAGCAGCTCGGGACAGGGCGGTCAGCCCCAGCATTTT,CASSSGQGGQPQHF
.,TRBV9,TRBJ1-1,TRBD1,TGTGCCAGCAGCCCTCAGGGGGGTGGCACTGAAGCTTTCTTT,CASSPQGGGTEAFF
.,TRBV28,TRBJ1-2,.,TGTGCCAGCACCCTTGACAGGTCCTATGGCTACACCTTC,CASTLDRSYGYTF
few,TRBV5-1,TRBJ2-7,TRBD1,TGCGCCAGCACACCGGGACAGGGTTTCTCCGAGCAGTACTTC,CASTPGQGFSEQYF
.,TRBV5-6,TRBJ1-2,.,TGTGCCAGCAGCCCCGGGGGGGCTCCGTATGGCTACACCTTC,CASSPGGAPYGYTF
.,TRBV7-2,TRBJ2-1,.,TGTGCCAGCAGCTTCCCGGGGGCGGACAAGCAGTTCTTC,CASSFPGADKQFF
.,TRBV7-2,TRBJ2-7,TRBD2,TGTGCCAGCAGCTTAGGCCTAGCGGTGGTAACCTACGAGCAGTACTTC,CASSLGLAVVTYEQYF
large,TRBV7-2,TRBJ2-1,TRBD2,TGTGCCAGCAGCTTAGCCGGGACTAGCGGGAGCAGGCCGAATGAGCAGTTCTTC,CASSLAGTSGSRPNEQFF
few,TRBV30,TRBJ2-3,.,TGTGCCTGGAGTGTTCCACCCGATACGCAGTATTTT,CAWSVPPDTQYF
few,TRBV9,TRBJ1-2,.,TGTGCCAGCGGACGGGGGCAGGATAACTATGGCTACACCTTC,CASGRGQDNYGYTF
.,TRBV2,TRBJ1-1,.,TGTGCCAGCAGTACTCCTACGGGGGCTCGCACTGAAGCTTTCTTT,CASSTPTGARTEAFF
.,TRBV9,TRBJ2-5,TRBD2,TGTGCCAGCAGCGGACTAGCGGGTGGACGGACCCAGTACTTC,CASSGLAGGRTQYF
medium-sized,TRBV18,TRBJ1-5,.,TGTGCCAGCTCACTTTCAGGATCTGGTCAGCCCCAGCATTTT,CASSLSGSGQPQHF
.,TRBV11-1,TRBJ2-5,TRBD2,TGTGCCAGCAGCGGACTAGCGGGTGGACGGACCCAGTACTTC,CASSGLAGGRTQYF